Sequencing of this T cell receptor (beta chain) was carried out in a study of regulatory T cells in long-lasting Graves disease. Study overall: Graves' patients, diagnosed recently, had received antithyroid drugs under 3 months.

General study points: Newly diagnosed patients shared 950 to 1,000 public clonotypes; persistent patients shared around 2,500. No thyroid tissue was studied; the work used peripheral blood only.

The germline gives CDR1 KGHDR, CDR2 SFDVKD. V shed 11 bases, J shed 7 bases, and the junction held 7 bases outside the gene matches. This CDR3 has 13 amino acids. Regarding time point: newly diagnosed GD, antithyroid drugs for less than 3 months. RNA from PBMCs was the source of the TCR library. Patients with Graves' disease were diagnosed by American Thyroid Association guidelines. Library construction for TCR beta used iRepertoire HTBI primers and Arm-PCR of CDR3 regions. TCRdb reanalysed the multiplex PCR reads using MiXCR and keeps one entry per CDR3 protein. The table has about 200,000 distinct CDR3 sequences, 18% seen once. Concerning this clonotype itself: Its target is not known.

The TCR originated in a female donor with Graves disease. The gene calls are TRBV24-1 and TRBJ2-1, with TRBD1 matching over 10 bases. The sequencing used peripheral blood mononuclear cells (PBMCs), collected at new diagnosis, from a patient treated with antithyroid drugs. CDR3 DNA sequence: TGTGCCATAGGGACAGGGGCTTTTAATGAGCAGTTCTTC. This encodes CAIGTGAFNEQFF.